This T cell receptor beta chain was recorded in a study of cytomegalovirus exposure and HLA in healthy donors. The study, taken as a whole, reports: One later analysis reportedly identified an Asian-associated ancestry cluster that showed fewer N-insertions than the roughly 700-donor mean. In most subjects, TCR beta sequences reportedly gave accurate predictions of HLA-A and HLA-B alleles. A missense variant in DCLRE1C was later tied to TCR beta V- and J-gene trimming. The investigators catalogued 150 or so TCR beta chains as cytomegalovirus-associated.

For this clone: What it binds is not known.

The V gene lost 5 bases and the J gene lost 4 bases, with 14 bases spanning the gap. Germline values: CDR1 SGHTA, CDR2 FQGNSA. The CDR3 sequence is 14 residues long. The PCR was carried out with 60 Vbeta primers and 13 Jbeta primers. Clones were read by immunoSEQ multiplex PCR, and TCRdb kept only the in-frame ones, dropping some. The sample comprises about 120,000 clones, approximately 72% of which are singletons, and roughly 8.2% rests with the top ten. Sequenced sample: PBMCs. The receptor comes from a woman aged 40 to 50 in good health and CMV-seropositive. The V gene is TRBV7-2, the J gene TRBJ1-2; tentative D call: TRBD1 (6 bases). Here the CDR3 DNA reads TGTGCCAGCAGCGTACAGGGTGGGCCCTATGGCTACACCTTC. This encodes CASSVQGGPYGYTF. The whole variable domain, filled in from reference TRBV7-2 and TRBJ1-2, reads GAGVSQSPSNKVTEKGKDVELRCDPISGHTALYWYRQSLGQGLEFLIYFQGNSAPDKSGLPSDRFSAERTGGSVSTLTIQRTQQEDSAVYLCASSVQGGPYGYTFGSGTRLTVV.